The following is a TCR beta chain sequence with its context. The antigen is unknown. The sample is drawn from a study of T-cell memory formation after mild COVID-19. At the level of the study: Among the donors, TCR clusters were largely specific to each donor. Broader study findings: CM and EM subsets held most contracting CD4+ clones; EMRA held CD8+ ones. Some responding clones appeared in pre-infection memory, suggesting cross-reactive memory joined.

With constant-segment primers, 5'RACE yielded cDNA libraries of TCR alpha and TCR beta that carried sample barcodes and UMIs. TCRdb re-derived calls from the 5' RACE reads in MiXCR, one entry per CDR3 protein. The sample carries about 620,000 distinct CDR3 sequences, roughly 17% recorded once. V was shortened by 5 bases and J by 3 bases, with 13 bases between the two germline ends. Germline assignment: CDR1 SGHAT and CDR2 FQDESV (reference sequence). The CDR3 runs to 14 residues. Sequenced input: PBMCs or a T cell subset sorted from them (not recorded which). The V gene is TRBV11-1, the J gene TRBJ1-2, with D unclear. The sequence derives from an adult woman who had mild COVID-19 (a few samples of this study predate the infection). Cell type and time point are not known. The CDR3 DNA follows: TGTGCCAGCAGCCCACCCGGACGGGACTATGGCTACACCTTC. Protein product: CASSPPGRDYGYTF.